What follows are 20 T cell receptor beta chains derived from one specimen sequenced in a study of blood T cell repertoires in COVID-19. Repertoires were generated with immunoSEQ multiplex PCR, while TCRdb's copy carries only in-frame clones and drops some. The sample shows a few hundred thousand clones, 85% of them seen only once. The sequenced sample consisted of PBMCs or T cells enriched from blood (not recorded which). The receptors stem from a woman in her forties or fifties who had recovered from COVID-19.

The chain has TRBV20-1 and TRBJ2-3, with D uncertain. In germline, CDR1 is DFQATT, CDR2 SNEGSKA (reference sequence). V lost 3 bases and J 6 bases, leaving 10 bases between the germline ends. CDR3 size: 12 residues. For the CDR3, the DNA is TGCAGTGCTAGTGGAGTATGGGATACGCAGTATTTT. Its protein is CSASGVWDTQYF.

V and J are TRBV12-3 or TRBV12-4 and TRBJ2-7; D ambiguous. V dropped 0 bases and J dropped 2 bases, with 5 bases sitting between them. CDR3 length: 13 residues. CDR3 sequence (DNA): TGTGCCAGCAGTTTAGCCCAAACCTACGAGCAGTACTTC. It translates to CASSLAQTYEQYF.

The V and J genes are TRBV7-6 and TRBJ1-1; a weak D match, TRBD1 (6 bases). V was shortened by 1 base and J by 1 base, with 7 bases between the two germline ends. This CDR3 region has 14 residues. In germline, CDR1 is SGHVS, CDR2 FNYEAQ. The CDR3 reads CASSLDRANTEAFF. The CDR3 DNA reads TGTGCCAGCAGCTTAGACAGGGCGAACACTGAAGCTTTCTTT.

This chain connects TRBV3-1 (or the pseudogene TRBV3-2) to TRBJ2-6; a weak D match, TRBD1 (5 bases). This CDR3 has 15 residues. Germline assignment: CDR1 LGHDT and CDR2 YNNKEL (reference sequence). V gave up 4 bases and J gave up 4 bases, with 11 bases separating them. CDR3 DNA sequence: TGTGCCAGCAGCCGGGAAGGGGTCGGGGCCAACGTCCTGACTTTC. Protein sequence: CASSREGVGANVLTF.

In DNA form, the CDR3 reads TGCGCCAGCAGCTTGGACGTCCCGGGACAGGGGATCGGGGAGCTGTTTTTT. Translating gives CASSLDVPGQGIGELFF. This chain links TRBV5-1 with TRBJ2-2, with 10 positions matching TRBD1. The germline CDR1 and CDR2 sequences are SGHRS and YFSETQ. Trimming cost V 0 bases and J 7 bases; bases outside gene matches: 9. The CDR3 is 17 amino acids.

The CDR3 is CASSLGWQGTGELFF. DNA for the CDR3: TGTGCCAGCAGCTTAGGGTGGCAGGGTACCGGGGAGCTGTTTTTT. The chain carries TRBV11-2 and TRBJ2-2; perhaps TRBD1 as D (5 bases). Between the trimmed V and J ends, which lost 1 base and 5 bases, there was a span of 11 bases. The CDR3 contains 15 residues. The germline V gene encodes CDR1 SGHAT and CDR2 FQNNGV.

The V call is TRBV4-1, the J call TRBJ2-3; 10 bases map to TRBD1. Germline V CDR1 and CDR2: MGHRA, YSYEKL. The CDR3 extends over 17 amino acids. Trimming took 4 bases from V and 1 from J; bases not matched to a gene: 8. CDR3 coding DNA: TGCGCCAGCAGCCCCTCCGGGACAGGGGTCCGCACAGATACGCAGTATTTT. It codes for CASSPSGTGVRTDTQYF.

As DNA, the CDR3 is TGTGCCAGCAGCGTGGGGACAACCCCTAGCACAGATACGCAGTATTTT. As protein: CASSVGTTPSTDTQYF. The rearrangement links TRBV7-9 to TRBJ2-3; D might be TRBD1 (6 bases). CDR1 is SEHNR, CDR2 FQNEAQ, per germline (reference sequence). Trimming stripped 5 bases from V and 0 bases from J, with 15 bases between. This CDR3 region has 16 residues.

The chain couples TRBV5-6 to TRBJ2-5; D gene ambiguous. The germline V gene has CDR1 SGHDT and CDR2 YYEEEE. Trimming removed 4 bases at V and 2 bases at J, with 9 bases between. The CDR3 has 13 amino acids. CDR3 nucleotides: TGTGCCAGCAGCCTCGGTAGACAAGAGACCCAGTACTTC. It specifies CASSLGRQETQYF.

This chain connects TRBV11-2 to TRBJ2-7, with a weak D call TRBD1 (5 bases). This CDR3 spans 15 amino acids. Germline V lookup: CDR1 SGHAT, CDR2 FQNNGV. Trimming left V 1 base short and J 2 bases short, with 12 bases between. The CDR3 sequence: CASSLATGPTYEQYF. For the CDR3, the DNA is TGTGCCAGCAGCTTAGCTACAGGTCCTACCTACGAGCAGTACTTC. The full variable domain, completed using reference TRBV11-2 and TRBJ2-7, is EAGVAQSPRYKIIEKRQSVAFWCNPISGHATLYWYQQILGQGPKLLIQFQNNGVVDDSQLPKDRFSAERLKGVDSTLKIQPAKLEDSAVYLCASSLATGPTYEQYFGPGTRLTVT.

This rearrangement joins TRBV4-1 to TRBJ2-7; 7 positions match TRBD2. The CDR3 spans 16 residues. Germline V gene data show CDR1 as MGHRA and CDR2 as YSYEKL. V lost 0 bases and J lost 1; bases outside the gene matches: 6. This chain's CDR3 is CASSQDLGEGSYEQYF. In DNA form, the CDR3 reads TGCGCCAGCAGCCAAGATTTGGGGGAGGGATCCTACGAGCAGTACTTC.

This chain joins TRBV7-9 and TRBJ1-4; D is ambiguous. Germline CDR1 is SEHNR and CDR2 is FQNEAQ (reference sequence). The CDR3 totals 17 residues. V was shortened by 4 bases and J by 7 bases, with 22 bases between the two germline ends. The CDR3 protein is CASSSATGWLRREKLFF. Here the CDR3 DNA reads TGTGCCAGCAGCTCCGCGACTGGGTGGTTACGTCGTGAAAAACTGTTTTTT.

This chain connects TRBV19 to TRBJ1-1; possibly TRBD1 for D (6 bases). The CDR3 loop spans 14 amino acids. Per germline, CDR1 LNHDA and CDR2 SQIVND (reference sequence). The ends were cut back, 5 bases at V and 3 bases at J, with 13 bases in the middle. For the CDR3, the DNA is TGTGCCAGTAGTCCCCGGGACACTTACACTGAAGCTTTCTTT. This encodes CASSPRDTYTEAFF.

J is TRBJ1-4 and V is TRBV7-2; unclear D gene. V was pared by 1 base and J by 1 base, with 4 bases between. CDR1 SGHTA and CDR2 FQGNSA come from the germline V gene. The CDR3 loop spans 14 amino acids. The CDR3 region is CASSLGLTNEKLFF. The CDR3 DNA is TGTGCCAGCAGCTTAGGGCTAACTAATGAAAAACTGTTTTTT.

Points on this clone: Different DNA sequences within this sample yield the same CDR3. The CDR3 DNA follows: TGTGCCATCAGTGAGTCGCAGGGTAACACTGAAGCTTTCTTT. This translates into CAISESQGNTEAFF. This chain joins TRBV10-3 and TRBJ1-1, with D perhaps matching TRBD1 (5 bases). Trimming stripped 0 bases from V and 2 bases from J, with 7 bases between. The CDR3 length is 14 residues. Germline CDR1 reads ENHRY; CDR2 reads SYGVKD.

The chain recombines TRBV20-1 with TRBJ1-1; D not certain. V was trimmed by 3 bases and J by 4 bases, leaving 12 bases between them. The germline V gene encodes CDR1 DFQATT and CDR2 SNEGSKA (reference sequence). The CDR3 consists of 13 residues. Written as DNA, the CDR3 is TGCAGTGCTAGTAAACCGGGAGCCACTGAAGCTTTCTTT. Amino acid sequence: CSASKPGATEAFF.

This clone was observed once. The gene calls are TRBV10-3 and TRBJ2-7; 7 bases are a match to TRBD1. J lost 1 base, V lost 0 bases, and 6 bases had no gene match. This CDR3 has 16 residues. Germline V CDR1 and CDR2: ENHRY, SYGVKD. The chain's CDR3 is CAISESETGRSYEQYF. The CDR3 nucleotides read TGTGCCATCAGTGAGTCAGAGACAGGGCGATCCTACGAGCAGTACTTC.

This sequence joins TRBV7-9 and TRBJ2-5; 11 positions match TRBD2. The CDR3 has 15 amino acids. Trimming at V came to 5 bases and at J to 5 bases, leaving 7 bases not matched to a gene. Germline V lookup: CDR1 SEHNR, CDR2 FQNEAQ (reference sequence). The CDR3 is CASSIRTSGSETQYF. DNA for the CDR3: TGTGCCAGCAGCATCCGGACTAGCGGGTCGGAGACCCAGTACTTC.

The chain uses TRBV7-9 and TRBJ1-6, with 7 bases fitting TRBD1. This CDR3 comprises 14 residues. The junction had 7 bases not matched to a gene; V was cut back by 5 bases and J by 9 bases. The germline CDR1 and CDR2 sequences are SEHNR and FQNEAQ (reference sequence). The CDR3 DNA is TGTGCCAGCAGCCTCGGGACAGTAGGTTCACCCCTCCACTTT. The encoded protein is CASSLGTVGSPLHF.

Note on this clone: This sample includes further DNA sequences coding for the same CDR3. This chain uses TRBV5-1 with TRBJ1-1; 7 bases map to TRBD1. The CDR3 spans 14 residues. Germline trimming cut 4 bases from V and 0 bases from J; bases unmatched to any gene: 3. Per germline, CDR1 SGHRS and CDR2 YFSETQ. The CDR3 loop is CASSLTGMNTEAFF. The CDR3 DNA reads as TGCGCCAGCAGCCTGACAGGGATGAACACTGAAGCTTTCTTT.